A selection of T cell receptor beta chains follows, all from one sample in a study of cytomegalovirus exposure and HLA in healthy donors. Assay used: immunoSEQ multiplex PCR; TCRdb lists only in-frame clones, some missing. The sample includes approximately 130,000 clones, over 60% seen only once; the top ten take roughly 6%. Sequenced sample: PBMCs. The receptor set was obtained from a woman aged 40 to 50 in good health and CMV-seronegative. The conserved cysteine and the conserved F or W are not part of the CDR3 here. The order of the fields is CDR3 protein, V gene, D gene, J gene. The D gene is left open where the match is weak.

CDR3: ASRYRGRGETQY; V: TRBV27; D: .; J: TRBJ2-5
CDR3: ASSVAGYGYT; V: TRBV9; D: .; J: TRBJ1-2
CDR3: SVQGQDGPYEQY; V: TRBV29-1; D: TRBD1; J: TRBJ2-7
CDR3: ASSVEGAYPAHTGYEQF; V: TRBV9; D: .; J: TRBJ2-1
CDR3: ASSYSGTGAREQY; V: TRBV6-5; D: TRBD1; J: TRBJ2-7
CDR3: ASSRGLTSEYEQY; V: TRBV7-2; D: TRBD2; J: .
CDR3: ASSVTGFQETQY; V: TRBV9; D: .; J: TRBJ2-5
CDR3: ASSPGGRGEQY; V: TRBV25-1; D: .; J: .
CDR3: ASSSGRVAGGIAKNIQY; V: TRBV5-1; D: TRBD2; J: TRBJ2-4
CDR3: ASSLRRENNEQF; V: TRBV27; D: .; J: TRBJ2-1
CDR3: ASSELYGGRTEAF; V: TRBV6-1; D: .; J: TRBJ1-1
CDR3: ASSSHGIFYGYT; V: TRBV28; D: .; J: TRBJ1-2
CDR3: ASSFPGGAGTEAF; V: TRBV7-9; D: TRBD1; J: TRBJ1-1
CDR3: ATVGQGQETQY; V: TRBV10-3; D: TRBD1; J: TRBJ2-5
CDR3: ASAVAGVENYEQY; V: TRBV6-1; D: TRBD2; J: TRBJ2-7
CDR3: ASSPGLANIQY; V: TRBV7-9; D: TRBD2; J: TRBJ2-4
CDR3: ASSSRVGAQVNEQF; V: TRBV7-6; D: .; J: TRBJ2-1
CDR3: ASSPGTGISYEQH; V: TRBV11-3; D: TRBD1; J: TRBJ2-7
CDR3: ASSLGGATNEKLF; V: TRBV28; D: .; J: TRBJ1-4
CDR3: ASSKTSGGGEQF; V: TRBV6-6; D: TRBD2; J: TRBJ2-1
CDR3: SSSWTPQETQY; V: TRBV7-9; D: .; J: TRBJ2-5
CDR3: ASSPDTFNQPQH; V: TRBV19; D: .; J: TRBJ1-5
CDR3: AISEMRGNNEQF; V: TRBV10-3; D: TRBD2; J: TRBJ2-1
CDR3: ASSLDGLNTEAF; V: TRBV5-1; D: .; J: TRBJ1-1
CDR3: ASSRQGGEAF; V: TRBV4-3; D: TRBD1; J: TRBJ1-1
CDR3: ASSLWGTADQPQH; V: TRBV5-1; D: TRBD1; J: TRBJ1-5
CDR3: ASSTGLAPYEQY; V: TRBV7-9; D: TRBD2; J: TRBJ2-7
CDR3: ASSEREGTSYEQY; V: TRBV4-1; D: TRBD2; J: TRBJ2-7
CDR3: ASSPQGSRELF; V: TRBV4-2; D: .; J: TRBJ2-2
CDR3: ASSLVPGNHGYT; V: TRBV28; D: .; J: TRBJ1-2
CDR3: AWARTSGRRYNEQF; V: TRBV30; D: TRBD2; J: TRBJ2-1
CDR3: ASSSGITYNEQF; V: TRBV10-1; D: .; J: TRBJ2-1
CDR3: ASSSGQPEGEQY; V: TRBV5-1; D: TRBD1; J: TRBJ2-7
CDR3: AIRGGQGARDEQY; V: TRBV10-3; D: TRBD1; J: .
CDR3: ASSLLGQPQH; V: TRBV7-2; D: .; J: TRBJ1-5
CDR3: ASSLIPGQSLSYEQY; V: TRBV28; D: .; J: TRBJ2-7
CDR3: ASSLPSTGMNTGELF; V: TRBV28; D: .; J: TRBJ2-2
CDR3: ASSLTGSYGYT; V: TRBV28; D: .; J: TRBJ1-2
CDR3: SVTGTSGRSTDTQY; V: TRBV29-1; D: TRBD2; J: TRBJ2-3
CDR3: ASSLSLGGEKLF; V: TRBV5-8; D: .; J: TRBJ1-4
CDR3: ASSPSGQGAAEAF; V: TRBV28; D: TRBD1; J: TRBJ1-1
CDR3: ASRTGLLETQY; V: TRBV27; D: .; J: TRBJ2-5
CDR3: AILDREAF; V: TRBV2; D: TRBD1; J: TRBJ1-1
CDR3: ASSEDNLQTTGELF; V: TRBV4-1; D: .; J: TRBJ2-2
CDR3: ASSDRTSGSRDTQY; V: TRBV7-2; D: TRBD2; J: TRBJ2-3
CDR3: ASSLDEVREGENTEAF; V: TRBV11-2; D: .; J: TRBJ1-1
CDR3: ASSLKGAGLSTDTQY; V: TRBV5-1; D: TRBD1; J: TRBJ2-3
CDR3: ASSLTSGTDTQY; V: TRBV7-9; D: TRBD2; J: TRBJ2-3
CDR3: ASSLTSGLSYEQY; V: TRBV28; D: TRBD2; J: TRBJ2-7
CDR3: ASSLSTGGYGYT; V: TRBV11-2; D: .; J: TRBJ1-2
CDR3: ALSGTVVGEQY; V: TRBV28; D: TRBD1; J: TRBJ2-7
CDR3: ASIGTRGGSDSNQPQH; V: TRBV19; D: .; J: TRBJ1-5
CDR3: ASSSDRGPNQPQH; V: TRBV28; D: TRBD1; J: TRBJ1-5